The clone carrying this TCR beta chain is a singleton in its sample. Its matching antigen is unknown. Trimming left V 4 bases short and J 6 bases short, with 21 bases between. The CDR3 is made up of 17 amino acids. The germline V gene encodes CDR1 MNHNS and CDR2 SASEGT. Assay used: immunoSEQ multiplex PCR; TCRdb lists only in-frame clones, some missing. The table records some 50,000 clones, roughly 92% of them present only once. The entry originates in a study of a mutant IDH1 vaccine in newly diagnosed glioma. The wider study: Vaccination followed radiotherapy alone by 4-6 weeks, or accompanied temozolomide cycles. It was at week 35 that visit V12 occurred, and at week 47 that visit V13 did.

Time point in this sample: week 35, safety follow-up. Doses consisted of 300 ug of mutant IDH1 20-mer peptide each, paired with topical imiquimod. The chain has TRBV6-1 and TRBJ2-2, with D tentatively TRBD1 (6 bases). The material sequenced was PBMCs, taken from a glioma patient whose treatment included an IDH1 peptide vaccine. The receptor was derived from a man aged 50 to 59 with glioma. Here the CDR3 DNA reads TGTGCCAGCAGTGGTAAACAGGGTACGAGTGTGGCCGGGGAGCTGTTTTTT. The encoded protein is CASSGKQGTSVAGELFF.